The clone carrying this T cell receptor beta chain has only a few counts. No antigen is known for it. The J segment lost 6 bases and the V segment lost 7 bases, leaving 7 bases of the junction unmatched. The germline gives CDR1 MNHEY, CDR2 SVGEGT. The CDR3 runs 14 residues. Regarding the study as a whole: Tumor-infiltrating Treg TCR alpha and beta sequences overlapped most with tumor naive CD4+ T cells, then blood naive. Larger-cohort validation covered only one TCR beta V-J rearrangement.

Purified naive CD4+ T cells were depleted of CD25+ Tregs. Constant-region reverse primers amplified full-length variable regions, followed by semi-nested Nested Universal Primer A PCR. TCRdb re-called the 5' RACE reads through MiXCR, storing one row per CDR3 protein. Found here are nearly 55,000 distinct CDR3 sequences, approximately 17% of them singletons; the top ten hold 2% to 2.5%. The V and J genes are TRBV6-2 or TRBV6-3 and TRBJ1-5, with 9 bases that match TRBD1. Input material: naive CD4+ T cells sorted from blood. Regarding subset: naive CD4+ T cells, CD4+CD45RA+CD25-. The receptor was isolated from a female donor with breast cancer. CDR3 sequence (DNA): TGTGCCAGCACGGGACAGGGAATTCGTCAGCCCCAGCATTTT. Amino acid sequence: CASTGQGIRQPQHF.